Listed here is a single T cell receptor beta chain. This specimen comes from a study of cytomegalovirus exposure and HLA in healthy donors. CDR1 SNHLY and CDR2 FYNNEI come from the germline V gene. V was pared by 6 bases and J by 5 bases, with 17 bases between. The CDR3 covers 14 residues. Only in-frame clones appear in the TCRdb table, and some are missing; sequencing was by immunoSEQ multiplex PCR. This sample yields tens of thousands of clones, of which around 97% are seen a single time; approximately 10% belongs to the top ten. This clonotype was sampled from a man in his thirties or forties in good health and CMV-seropositive. Sequencing was carried out using PBMCs. The chain has TRBV2 and TRBJ2-7; possible D gene TRBD2, 6 bases. The CDR3 DNA sequence: TGTGCCAGCAGAGCCGGGACTCCCCGACACGAGCAGTACTTC. Encoded protein: CASRAGTPRHEQYF.